The 18 T cell receptor beta chains in this list originate from one sample, sequenced in a study of shared clonotypes between healthy human individuals. The repertoire was sequenced with immunoSEQ multiplex PCR; TCRdb's copy has only in-frame clones and lacks some. The repertoire has about 360,000 clones, less than 75% of them found once; the top ten carry 8% to 13%. What was sequenced was memory CD4+ T cells sorted from blood. Subset here: CD45RA-negative fraction. These receptors all stem from a man aged 25-40 years in good health.

The rearrangement links TRBV27 to TRBJ2-2; D unclear. CDR3 length: 13 residues. Germline V gives CDR1 MNHEY, CDR2 SMNVEV (reference sequence). V lost 4 bases to trimming and J lost 7 bases, with 10 bases between them. In DNA, the CDR3 is TGTGCCAGCAGTTCACTGGGTCGCGGGGAGCTGTTTTTT. It codes for CASSSLGRGELFF.

The rearrangement uses TRBV5-6 and TRBJ2-7, with D possibly TRBD1 on 6 matching bases. The germline V gene has CDR1 SGHDT and CDR2 YYEEEE. V dropped 1 base and J dropped 2 bases, with 7 bases sitting between them. This CDR3 is built from 13 residues. The CDR3 DNA reads as TGTGCCAGCAGCTTGACAGGGACCTACGAGCAGTACTTC. Amino acid sequence: CASSLTGTYEQYF.

As for this clone: Relative to the germline gene, one junction end is altered; a read error may explain this. This chain links TRBV18 with TRBJ2-1; D not certain. CDR1 KGHSH and CDR2 LQKENI come from the germline V gene. The CDR3 covers 11 residues. CDR3 region: CASSPNKALVF. CDR3 in DNA: TGTGCCAGCTCACCCAACAAGGCCCTGGTCTTC.

The chain couples TRBV5-4 to TRBJ2-7; no clear D. Per the germline V gene, CDR1 is SGHNT and CDR2 is YYREEE (reference sequence). Trimming stripped 0 bases from V and 0 bases from J, with 7 bases between. The CDR3 sequence is 14 residues long. CDR3 in DNA: TGTGCCAGCAGCTTGGGTCCAGACTCCTACGAGCAGTACTTC. It translates to CASSLGPDSYEQYF. Full variable domain (missing parts from reference TRBV5-4 and TRBJ2-7): ETGVTQSPTHLIKTRGQQVTLRCSSQSGHNTVSWYQQALGQGPQFIFQYYREEENGRGNFPPRFSGLQFPNYSSELNVNALELDDSALYLCASSLGPDSYEQYFGPGTRLTVT.

The rearrangement links TRBV27 to TRBJ2-1; 8 positions agree with TRBD2. The CDR3 length is 17 residues. V trimming: 8 bases; J trimming: 2 bases; junction bases outside the gene matches: 14. Germline-derived CDR1 and CDR2 are MNHEY and SMNVEV (reference sequence). CDR3 DNA sequence: TGTGCCAGCCGACCCACGGGCTTGGGACTAGCCTACAATGAGCAGTTCTTC. This codes for CASRPTGLGLAYNEQFF.

This clone was found a few times. This same CDR3 is encoded by further DNA sequences in the sample. The chain couples TRBV29-1 to TRBJ2-6; D is unresolved. In germline, CDR1 is SQVTM, CDR2 ANQGSEA. The CDR3 totals 12 residues. V was pared by 4 bases and J by 0 bases, with 1 base between. The CDR3 sequence is CSVGSGANVLTF. CDR3 bases: TGCAGCGTTGGCTCTGGGGCCAACGTCCTGACTTTC.

This chain links TRBV4-3 with TRBJ2-7; perhaps D is TRBD1 or TRBD2 (5 bases each). With 4 bases removed from V and 5 bases from J, the gap between germline ends came to 15 bases. The CDR3 covers 14 residues. The germline V gene has CDR1 LGHNA and CDR2 YSLEER. The CDR3 spells CASSPRGVRDEQYF. The CDR3 DNA reads TGCGCCAGCAGCCCCCGAGGGGTTAGGGACGAGCAGTACTTC.

The CDR3 loop is CASSLRDDLFYTQYF. CDR3 DNA sequence: TGTGCCAGCAGCCTCCGGGACGATTTATTTTATACGCAGTATTTT. The V call is TRBV5-6, the J call TRBJ2-3, with D perhaps being TRBD1 or TRBD2 (5 bases each). The CDR3 extends over 15 amino acids. The germline V gene encodes CDR1 SGHDT and CDR2 YYEEEE. Trimming took 4 bases from V and 7 from J, leaving 19 bases between them.

Concerning this clone itself: Sequence at one end of the junction differs from germline and may be a read error. The CDR3 loop reads CASSRRTSGTGLF. CDR3 sequence (DNA): TGTGCCAGCAGCCGACGGACTAGCGGGACGGGGCTCTTC. The chain joins TRBV11-2 to TRBJ2-1; 12 bases map to TRBD2. The CDR3 runs to 13 residues. Germline V gives CDR1 SGHAT, CDR2 FQNNGV. The full variable domain, with the rest looked up from reference TRBV11-2 and TRBJ2-1, is EAGVAQSPRYKIIEKRQSVAFWCNPISGHATLYWYQQILGQGPKLLIQFQNNGVVDDSQLPKDRFSAERLKGVDSTLKIQPAKLEDSAVYLCASSRRTSGTGLFGPGTRLTVL.

CDR3 nucleotides: TGCAGCGTTTCAGTCTCTGGGGCCAACGTCCTGACTTTC. This encodes CSVSVSGANVLTF. The rearrangement uses TRBV29-1 and TRBJ2-6, with D unclear. The CDR3 consists of 13 residues. Trimming pared 5 bases from V and 0 bases from J, leaving 5 bases between. Germline V CDR1 and CDR2: SQVTM, ANQGSEA. The variable domain in full, completed from reference TRBV29-1 and TRBJ2-6, reads SAVISQKPSRDICQRGTSLTIQCQVDSQVTMMFWYRQQPGQSLTLIATANQGSEATYESGFVIDKFPISRPNLTFSTLTVSNMSPEDSSIYLCSVSVSGANVLTFGAGSRLTVL.

This chain links TRBV7-9 with TRBJ2-3, with 7 bases matching TRBD2. Germline V gene sequence: CDR1 SEHNR, CDR2 FQNEAQ (reference sequence). J gave up 0 bases and V 5 bases, and 5 bases lay outside the gene matches. The CDR3 is made up of 15 amino acids. CDR3 sequence reads: CASSAPSGSTDTQYF. The DNA for the CDR3 is TGTGCCAGCAGCGCTCCTAGCGGAAGCACAGATACGCAGTATTTT.

A few counts support this clone. The V and J genes are TRBV6-6 and TRBJ2-3; tentative D call: TRBD2 (5 bases). V lost 7 bases and J 5 bases, leaving 10 bases between the germline ends. This CDR3 comprises 12 residues. Germline CDR1 reads MNHNY; CDR2 reads SVGAGI (reference sequence). The CDR3 region is CASTNGGDTQYF. As DNA, the CDR3 is TGTGCCAGCACCAACGGAGGAGATACGCAGTATTTT.

This chain links TRBV5-1 with TRBJ2-3; tentatively, D is TRBD1 (5 bases). The germline V gene has CDR1 SGHRS and CDR2 YFSETQ. V was clipped by 0 bases and J by 3 bases, with 17 bases between them. CDR3 length equals 17 residues. The CDR3: CASSLAQGGRATDTQYF. The CDR3 DNA is TGCGCCAGCAGCTTGGCCCAGGGTGGTAGAGCGACAGATACGCAGTATTTT.

The chain recombines TRBV6-5 with TRBJ2-7, with D unclear. Germline V gene sequence: CDR1 MNHEY, CDR2 SVGAGI. Deletions cut 1 base from V and 4 bases from J, with 17 bases between. This CDR3 is 16 amino acids long. As DNA, the CDR3 is TGTGCCAGCAGTTACTTGACGGCCGGAGCCAAATACGAGCAGTACTTC. Encoded protein: CASSYLTAGAKYEQYF.

This chain links TRBV5-4 with TRBJ2-5, with TRBD2 matching 8 bases. CDR3 length: 14 residues. V shed 4 bases, J shed 4 bases, and the junction held 6 bases outside the gene matches. Looked up from germline, CDR1 is SGHNT and CDR2 is YYREEE (reference sequence). CDR3 nucleotides: TGTGCCAGCAGCCGCCCCGGGGGGGGAGAGACCCAGTACTTC. Amino acids: CASSRPGGGETQYF.

The CDR3 nucleotides are TGTGCCTGGGGACAGGGTATGAACACTGAAGCTTTCTTT. Translating gives CAWGQGMNTEAFF. This chain links TRBV30 with TRBJ1-1, with 8 bases matching TRBD1. The CDR3 length is 13 residues. Losses at the gene ends were 5 bases for V and 0 bases for J; bases not matched to a gene: 2. Germline V CDR1 and CDR2: GTSNPN, SVGIG (reference sequence). Complete variable domain (other parts from reference TRBV30 and TRBJ1-1): SQTIHQWPATLVQPVGSPLSLECTVEGTSNPNLYWYRQAAGRGLQLLFYSVGIGQISSEVPQNLSASRPQDRQFILSSKKLLLSDSGFYLCAWGQGMNTEAFFGQGTRLTVV.

This clone was seen ten or more times. The sample contains more than one DNA sequence encoding this CDR3. V usage is TRBV5-1 and J usage is TRBJ2-3; no definite D call. There are 14 residues in the CDR3. Trimming shortened V by 4 bases and J by 2 bases, and 11 bases separated the two germline ends. From germline, CDR1 is SGHRS and CDR2 YFSETQ. The CDR3 DNA reads as TGCGCCAGCAGCCTACGGACCTACACAGATACGCAGTATTTT. Its translation is CASSLRTYTDTQYF.

CDR3 sequence (DNA): TGTGCCAGCAGCTCTCACCGGGCCATGGACTCCTACGAGCAGTACTTC. It codes for CASSSHRAMDSYEQYF. The chain has TRBV7-9 and TRBJ2-7; D gene unclear. CDR1 and CDR2 (germline): SEHNR, FQNEAQ (reference sequence). V lost 4 bases, J lost 0 bases, and 16 bases lay in between. CDR3 size: 16 residues.